There are a few counts of the clone carrying this TCR beta chain. Antigen unknown. The entry originates in a study of CD8+ T cells in alopecia areata. Study-level findings and limits: Scalp specimens additionally yield sequences from normal skin's resident alphabeta T cells. Relative to mice, TCR sharing across patients was less clear, a difference possibly HLA-related.

In alopecia areata patients, both lesional scalp punch biopsies and peripheral blood were collected. It was from PBMCs that CD4+ and CD8+ T cells were sorted. Trimming took 1 base from V and 3 from J, leaving 10 bases between them. Germline lookup yields CDR1 SQVTM and CDR2 ANQGSEA. The CDR3 runs to 13 residues. The authors extracted RNA and reverse transcribed it into cDNA as the sequencing template. Sequencing used immunoSEQ multiplex PCR; TCRdb keeps in-frame clones, though not all of them. This sample has about 110,000 clones; over 55% occur once, and the top ten carry roughly 25%. Sequenced: NKG2D-low CD8+ T cells sorted from blood. The V call is TRBV29-1, the J call TRBJ2-7; D possibly corresponds to TRBD1 (6 bases). This receptor was taken from a human donor with alopecia areata. CDR3 region: CSVEVPTGYEQYF. In nucleotides, the CDR3 is TGCAGCGTTGAAGTTCCGACAGGCTACGAGCAGTACTTC.